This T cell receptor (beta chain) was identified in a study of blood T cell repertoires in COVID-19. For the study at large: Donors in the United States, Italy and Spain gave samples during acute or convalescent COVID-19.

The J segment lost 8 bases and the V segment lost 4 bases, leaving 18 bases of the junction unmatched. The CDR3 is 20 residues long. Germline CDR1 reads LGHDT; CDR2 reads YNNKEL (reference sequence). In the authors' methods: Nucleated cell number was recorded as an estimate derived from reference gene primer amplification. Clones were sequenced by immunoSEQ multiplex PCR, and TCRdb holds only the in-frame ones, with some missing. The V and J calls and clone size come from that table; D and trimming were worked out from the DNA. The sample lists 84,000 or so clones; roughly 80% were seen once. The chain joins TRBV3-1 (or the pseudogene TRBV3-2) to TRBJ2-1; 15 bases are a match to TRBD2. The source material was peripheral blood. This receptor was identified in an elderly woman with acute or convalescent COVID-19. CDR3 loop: CASSLPPGTSGGFLPHEQFF. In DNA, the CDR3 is TGTGCCAGCAGCCTTCCCCCCGGGACTAGCGGGGGGTTCCTACCCCATGAGCAGTTCTTC.